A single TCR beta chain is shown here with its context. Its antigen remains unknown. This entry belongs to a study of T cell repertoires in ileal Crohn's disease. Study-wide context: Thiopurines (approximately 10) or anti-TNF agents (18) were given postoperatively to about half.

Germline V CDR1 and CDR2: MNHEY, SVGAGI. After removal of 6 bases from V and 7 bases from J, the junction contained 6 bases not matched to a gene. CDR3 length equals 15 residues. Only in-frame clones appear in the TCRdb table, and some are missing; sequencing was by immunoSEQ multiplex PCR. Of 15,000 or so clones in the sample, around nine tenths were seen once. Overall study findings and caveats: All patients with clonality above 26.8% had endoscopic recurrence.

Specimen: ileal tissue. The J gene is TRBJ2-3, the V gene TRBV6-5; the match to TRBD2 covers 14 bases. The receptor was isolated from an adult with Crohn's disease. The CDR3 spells CASSPGTSGSNTQYF. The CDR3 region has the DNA TGTGCCAGCAGCCCCGGGACTAGCGGGAGTAATACGCAGTATTTT.